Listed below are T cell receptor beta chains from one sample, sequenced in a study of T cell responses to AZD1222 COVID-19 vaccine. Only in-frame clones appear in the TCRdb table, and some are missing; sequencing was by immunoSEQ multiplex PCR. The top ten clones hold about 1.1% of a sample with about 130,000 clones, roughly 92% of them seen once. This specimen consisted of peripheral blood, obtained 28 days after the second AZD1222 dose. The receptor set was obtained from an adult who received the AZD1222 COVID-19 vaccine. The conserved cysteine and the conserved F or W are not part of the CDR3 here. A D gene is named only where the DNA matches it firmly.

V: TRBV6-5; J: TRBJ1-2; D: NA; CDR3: ASTLDTNYGYT
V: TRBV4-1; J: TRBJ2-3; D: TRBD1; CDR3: ADRGDTQY
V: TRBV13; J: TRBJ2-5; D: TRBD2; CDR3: ASSPSRDYQETQY
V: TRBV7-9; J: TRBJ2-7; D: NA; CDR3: ASSLGYPQTEQY
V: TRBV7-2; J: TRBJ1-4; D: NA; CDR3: ASSPGRRQEKLF
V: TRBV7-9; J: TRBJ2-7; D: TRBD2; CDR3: ASSSPGLVSYEQY
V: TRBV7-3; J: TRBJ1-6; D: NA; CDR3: ASSLTADSPLH
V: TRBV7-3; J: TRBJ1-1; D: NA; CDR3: ASSLTAGPNTEAF
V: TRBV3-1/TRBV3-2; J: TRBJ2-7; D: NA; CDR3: ASSHQGPGEQY
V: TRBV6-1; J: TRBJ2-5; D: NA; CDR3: ASSDEVTVSGTQY
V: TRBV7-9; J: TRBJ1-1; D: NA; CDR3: ASSFAPKPNTEAF
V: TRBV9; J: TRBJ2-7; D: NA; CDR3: ASSVEGVAAYEQY
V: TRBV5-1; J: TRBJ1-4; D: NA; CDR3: ASSQQNEKLF
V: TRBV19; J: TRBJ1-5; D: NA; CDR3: ASSTPGGVSNQPQH
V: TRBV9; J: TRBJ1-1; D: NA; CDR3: ASSVGGRLNTEAF
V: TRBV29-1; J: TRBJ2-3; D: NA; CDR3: SVEPDSTDTQY
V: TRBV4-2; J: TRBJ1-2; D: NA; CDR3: ASSPGLDRNYGYT
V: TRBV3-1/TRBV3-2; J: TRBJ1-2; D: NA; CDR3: ASSQVALSNGYT
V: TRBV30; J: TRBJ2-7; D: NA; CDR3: AWELGGGAYEQY
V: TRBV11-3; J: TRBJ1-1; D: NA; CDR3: ASSRDMNTEAF
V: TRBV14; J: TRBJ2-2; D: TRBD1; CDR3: ASSRWRTGGTGELF
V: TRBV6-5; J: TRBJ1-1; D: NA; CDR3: ASSYSGGLNTEAF
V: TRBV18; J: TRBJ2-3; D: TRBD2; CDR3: ASSRAGTSAFTDTQY
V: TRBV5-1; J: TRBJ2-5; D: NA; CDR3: ASSLGTGSQETQY
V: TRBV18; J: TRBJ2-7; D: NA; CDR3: ASSRGTGSSYEQY
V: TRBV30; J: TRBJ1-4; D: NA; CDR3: AGDRGQNEKLF
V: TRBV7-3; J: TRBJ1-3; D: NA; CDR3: ASSLGPRDTIY
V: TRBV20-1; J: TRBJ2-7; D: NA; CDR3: SATRSYEQY